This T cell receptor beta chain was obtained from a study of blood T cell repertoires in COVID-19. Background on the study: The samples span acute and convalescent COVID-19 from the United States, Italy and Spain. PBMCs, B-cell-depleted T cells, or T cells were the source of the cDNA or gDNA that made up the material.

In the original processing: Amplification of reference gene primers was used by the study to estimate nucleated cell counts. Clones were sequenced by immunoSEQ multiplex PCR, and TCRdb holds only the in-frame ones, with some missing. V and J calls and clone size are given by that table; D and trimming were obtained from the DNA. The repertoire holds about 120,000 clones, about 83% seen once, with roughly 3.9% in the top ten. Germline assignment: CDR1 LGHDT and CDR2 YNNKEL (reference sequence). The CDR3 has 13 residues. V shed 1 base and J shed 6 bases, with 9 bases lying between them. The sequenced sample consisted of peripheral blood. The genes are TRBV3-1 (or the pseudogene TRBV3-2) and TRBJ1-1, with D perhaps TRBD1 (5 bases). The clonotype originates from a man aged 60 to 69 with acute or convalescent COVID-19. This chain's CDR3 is CASSQGGVPEAFF. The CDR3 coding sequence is TGTGCCAGCAGCCAAGGGGGGGTCCCTGAAGCTTTCTTT.